This TCR beta chain was profiled in a study of cytomegalovirus exposure and HLA in healthy donors. The V and J ends lost 0 bases and 4 bases, in that order; junction bases with no gene match: 11. Germline V lookup: CDR1 LNHDA, CDR2 SQIVND (reference sequence). CDR3 length: 18 amino acids. The PCR contained 60 Vbeta and 13 Jbeta primers. The assay was immunoSEQ multiplex PCR, and TCRdb's table has in-frame clones only and misses some. Of 150,000 to 200,000 clones in the sample, around 80% were seen once. The receptor's source is a woman in her 30s in good health and CMV-seronegative. The sequencing input was PBMCs. The rearrangement links TRBV19 to TRBJ2-3; TRBD2 matches at 9 bases. CDR3 in DNA: TGTGCCAGTAGTATAGAGAGCGCGGGGGGGTCGCGCGCAGATACGCAGTATTTT. It encodes CASSIESAGGSRADTQYF.